This passage covers 9 T cell receptor beta chains from one sample sequenced in a study of blood T cell repertoires in COVID-19. TCRdb keeps only in-frame clones here, not all; method: immunoSEQ multiplex PCR. The data hold about 140,000 clones, with under 90% observed a single time. The sequencing input was peripheral blood. These receptors were collected from a human donor in a cohort sampled during active COVID-19.

V is TRBV5-1 and J is TRBJ1-2; D is possibly TRBD1 (5 bases). Germline V gene data show CDR1 as SGHRS and CDR2 as YFSETQ. CDR3 length equals 13 residues. Trimming pared 1 base from V and 4 bases from J, leaving 8 bases between. The CDR3 DNA follows: TGCGCCAGCAGCTTGAGGGGCAGCTATGGCTACACCTTC. Protein product: CASSLRGSYGYTF.

The V call is TRBV11-1, the J call TRBJ1-1; 9 bases are a match to TRBD1. CDR1 is SGHAT, CDR2 FQDESV, per germline (reference sequence). CDR3 length: 14 amino acids. V dropped 5 bases and J dropped 7; count of bases not matched to a gene: 8. CDR3 nucleotides: TGTGCCAGCAGCCCGGGACAGGGTAGACTTGAAGCTTTCTTT. Encoded protein: CASSPGQGRLEAFF.

The chain uses TRBV6-5 and TRBJ2-5; 7 bases are shared with TRBD2. The CDR3 has 14 amino acids. After removal of 6 bases from V and 1 base from J, the junction contained 5 bases not matched to a gene. The germline gives CDR1 MNHEY, CDR2 SVGAGI. The CDR3 loop reads CASSGGGTQETQYF. CDR3 nucleotide sequence: TGTGCCAGCAGCGGGGGAGGGACCCAAGAGACCCAGTACTTC.

This chain uses TRBV6-2 or TRBV6-3 with TRBJ2-7, with a possible D match to TRBD1 (5 bases). Trimming took 5 bases from V and 2 from J, leaving 10 bases between them. The CDR3 contains 13 residues. Looked up from germline, CDR1 is MNHEY and CDR2 is SVGEGT. This CDR3 reads CASSLQVTYEQYF. CDR3 in DNA: TGTGCCAGCAGTCTACAGGTTACCTACGAGCAGTACTTC.

This chain links TRBV3-1 (or the pseudogene TRBV3-2) with TRBJ2-5; D is possibly TRBD1 (6 bases). Trimming cost V 4 bases and J 3 bases, with 15 bases left between them. The CDR3 loop spans 15 amino acids. Germline V gene lookup returns CDR1 LGHDT and CDR2 YNNKEL (reference sequence). CDR3 DNA: TGTGCCAGCAGCCCCTTCGGACAGATCGAAGAGACCCAGTACTTC. It translates to CASSPFGQIEETQYF.

This clone appeared a few times. The chain is built from TRBV9 and TRBJ2-7; 9 nucleotides match TRBD1. After removal of 1 base from V and 2 bases from J, the junction contained 4 bases not matched to a gene. CDR3 length: 15 residues. The germline CDR1 and CDR2 sequences are SGDLS and YYNGEE. CDR3 region: CASSVSQGAAYEQYF. DNA for the CDR3: TGTGCCAGCAGCGTATCACAGGGGGCCGCCTACGAGCAGTACTTC.

The chain employs TRBV23-1 and TRBJ1-1; 7 bases line up with TRBD1. TRBV23-1 is filed as an ORF, its function uncertain. Trimming at V came to 3 bases and at J to 0 bases, leaving 10 bases not matched to a gene. The CDR3 has 17 residues. As DNA, the CDR3 is TGCGCCAGCAGTCATCTGGTAAAGGGGGCTTTGAACACTGAAGCTTTCTTT. Protein product: CASSHLVKGALNTEAFF.

CDR3 DNA: TGTGCCAGCAGCAAAGGGCGGAGCAATGAAAAACTGTTTTTT. Translated, it gives CASSKGRSNEKLFF. The chain recombines TRBV21-1 with TRBJ1-4. TRBV21-1 is a pseudogene. This CDR3 region has 14 residues.

The rearrangement joins TRBV7-2 to TRBJ2-3; TRBD2 aligns across 8 bases. Germline assignment: CDR1 SGHTA and CDR2 FQGNSA. The CDR3 consists of 17 residues. Losses at the gene ends were 0 bases for V and 3 bases for J; bases not matched to a gene: 8. The CDR3 coding sequence is TGTGCCAGCAGCTTAGCTATCGGGGGGGCGTGGACAGATACGCAGTATTTT. Translation: CASSLAIGGAWTDTQYF.